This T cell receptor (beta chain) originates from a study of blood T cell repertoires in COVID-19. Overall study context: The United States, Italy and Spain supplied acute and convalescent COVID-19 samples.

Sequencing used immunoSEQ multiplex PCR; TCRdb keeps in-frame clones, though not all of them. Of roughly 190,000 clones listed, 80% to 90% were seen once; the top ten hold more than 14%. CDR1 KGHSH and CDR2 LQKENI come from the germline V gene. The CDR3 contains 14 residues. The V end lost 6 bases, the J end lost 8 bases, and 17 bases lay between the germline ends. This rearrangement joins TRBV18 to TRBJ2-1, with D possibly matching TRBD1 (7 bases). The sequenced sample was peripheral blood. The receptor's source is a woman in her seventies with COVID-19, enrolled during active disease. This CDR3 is CASSSFTGEDEQFF. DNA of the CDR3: TGTGCCAGCTCGTCCTTTACAGGGGAGGATGAGCAGTTCTTC.